The sequence of this T cell receptor beta chain was determined in a study of blood T cell repertoires in COVID-19 (dated by TCRdb to between 2020 and 2021). General notes on the study: Collaborator samples came from the United States, Italy and Spain and covered acute and convalescent phases of COVID-19. The prospective study material was composed of cDNA or gDNA derived from T cells, B-cell-depleted T cells, or PBMCs. Subjects who had been exposed to COVID-19, were actively infected with it, or had recovered from it provided the deeply sampled blood TCRbeta repertoires that made up the dataset. The repertoires were released in a freely available public database meant as a resource for research on the immune response to SARS-CoV-2. The samples were drawn from two sources: the first 160 participants of the ongoing ImmuneRACE study, and 1,200 or so subjects contributed by 6 global collaborators. A de-identified subject ID, COVID-19 status, age in years and sex were almost always included in the sample metadata. Where HLA class I and class II types were available, the types were taken from metadata supplied by the sample provider, not from assay-based typing.

TCRbeta CDR3 regions were amplified from genomic DNA using the immunoSEQ Assay, a bias-controlled multiplex PCR. The published analysis was carried out like this. The number of nucleated cells in each sample was estimated by amplification of reference gene primers within the assay. To quantify the absolute abundance of each unique TCRbeta CDR3 rearrangement, sequence reads were collapsed and filtered. Productive Simpson clonality was computed per sample as the square root of Simpson's diversity index over productive rearrangements. TCRdb obtained this table from immuneACCESS and retained in-frame rearrangements with V and J assigned. These tables miss some clones; where compared with another copy, unresolved V genes account for less than half of the shortfall, and the remainder is unexplained. V and J calls plus clone size are reproduced from that table; the DNA served to infer D and trimming. The sample table contains roughly 260,000 clones; only one count was recorded for around 87% of them. The ten largest clones represent 2.3% of the sample.

The V end loses 8 bases and the J end loses 4 bases, and a stretch of 17 bases separates them. Including cysteine and phenylalanine, the CDR3 has 14 amino acids. Only the CDR3 region is kept as DNA, spanning 42 bases read in frame from base 1. CDR1 and CDR2 were assigned from the germline V gene as SGHNT and YENEEA. About this clone itself: Its binding antigen is unknown. No base quality values were provided; no much bigger clone lies one nucleotide off.

Results and caveats for the whole study, not just this receptor: The quantity of clinical and demographic metadata differed by source and by participant and was supplied without curation.

Whole blood was collected in K2EDTA tubes by collaborating institutions according to the institutions' own protocols. For TCRbeta analysis, collaborator samples were shipped as frozen whole blood, as isolated PBMCs, or as DNA extracted from either sample type. The sequence joins TRBV11-3 to TRBJ2-5, with TRBD2 tentatively as D gene (6 bases match). What was sequenced was peripheral blood. The origin of this receptor is a woman between 45 and 60 years old with acute or convalescent COVID-19. The CDR3 amino acid sequence is: CASGITGVGETQYF. The DNA is as follows: TGTGCCAGCGGCATAACGGGAGTAGGAGAGACCCAGTACTTC.